This record concerns one T cell receptor (beta chain) sequence. Antigen unknown. The data stem from a study of cytotoxic CD8 clonotypes in ibrutinib-treated CLL. Whole-study context: Sequencing produced an average of about 280,000 productive templates and some 100,000 productive rearrangements per sample. Whole-study findings and limits: Clonality correlated strongly with circulating CD8+ T cells and exceeded age-matched healthy donors at baseline. Once treatment began, public clonotypes, which were uncommon, contracted or stayed stable.

Sequenced by immunoSEQ multiplex PCR; TCRdb stores in-frame clones only, minus some. The sample has 150,000 or so clones; around 80% are singletons. Germline CDR1 and CDR2: SGDLS and YYNGEE. The V and J ends lost 0 bases and 4 bases respectively, with 13 bases between them. The CDR3 has 15 amino acids. Sequenced material: PBMCs, taken after 36 months of ibrutinib treatment. The sequence was collected from a human donor with chronic lymphocytic leukemia. The chain recombines TRBV9 with TRBJ1-1, with a weak D call TRBD1 (5 bases). In DNA form, the CDR3 reads TGTGCCAGCAGCGTAGCTGCGGGGCTGGGCACTGAAGCTTTCTTT. Translating it yields CASSVAAGLGTEAFF.